The present T cell receptor beta chain was sequenced within a study of beta chain features in type 1 diabetes. This clone has more than one count but fewer than ten. The whole isolated RNA underwent reverse transcription, so sequencing captured expressed TCRB transcripts. Sequencing used immunoSEQ multiplex PCR; TCRdb keeps in-frame clones, though not all of them. Here the sample spans roughly 140,000 clones, approximately 12% being singletons. The CDR3 contains 14 residues. V was clipped by 0 bases and J by 6 bases, with 10 bases between them. Germline V CDR1 and CDR2: SGDLS, YYNGEE. The source material was central memory CD4+ T cells from blood. The clonotype comes from a man in his late teens or twenties in good health. The chain carries TRBV9 and TRBJ2-1; D gene unclear. CDR3 nucleotides: TGTGCCAGCAGCGTAGGGGCGTCTTCCAATGAGCAGTTCTTC. The encoded protein is CASSVGASSNEQFF.